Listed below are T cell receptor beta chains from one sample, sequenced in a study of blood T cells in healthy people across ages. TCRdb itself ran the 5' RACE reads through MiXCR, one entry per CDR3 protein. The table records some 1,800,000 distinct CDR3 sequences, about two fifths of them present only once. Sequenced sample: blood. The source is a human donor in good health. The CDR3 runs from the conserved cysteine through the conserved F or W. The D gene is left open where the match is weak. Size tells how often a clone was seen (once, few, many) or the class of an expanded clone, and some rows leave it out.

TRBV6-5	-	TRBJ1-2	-	CASTSPTGRCGYTF	TGTGCCAGCACCTCTCCCACGGGACGCTGTGGCTACACCTTC
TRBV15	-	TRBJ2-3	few	CATSIDRNTDTQYF	TGTGCCACCAGCATTGACAGGAACACAGATACGCAGTATTTT
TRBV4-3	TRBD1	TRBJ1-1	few	CASSQHTPTGYRGTEAFF	TGCGCCAGCAGCCAACACACTCCGACAGGGTATCGTGGCACTGAAGCTTTCTTT
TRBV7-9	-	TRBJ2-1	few	CASSLRAGRYNEQFF	TGTGCCAGCAGCTTACGGGCAGGGAGGTACAATGAGCAGTTCTTC
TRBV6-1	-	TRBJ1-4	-	CASSSFNEKLFF	TGTGCCAGCAGTTCCTTTAATGAAAAACTGTTTTTT
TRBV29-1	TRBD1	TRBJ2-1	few	CSVEDPDRASYNGQFF	TGCAGCGTTGAAGACCCGGACAGGGCCTCCTACAATGGGCAGTTCTTC
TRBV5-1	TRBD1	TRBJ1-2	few	CASSLGDRGNGYTF	TGCGCCAGCAGCTTGGGGGACAGGGGAAATGGCTACACCTTC
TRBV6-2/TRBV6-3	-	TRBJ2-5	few	CASSYSKSSPRETQYF	TGTGCCAGCAGTTACTCGAAAAGCAGTCCCCGGGAGACCCAGTACTTC
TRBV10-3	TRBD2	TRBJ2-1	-	CAISEWRGGVNEQFF	TGTGCCATCAGTGAGTGGCGGGGGGGAGTAAATGAGCAGTTCTTC
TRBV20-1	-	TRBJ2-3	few	CSGSGGGTDTQYF	TGCAGTGGTTCAGGGGGAGGTACAGATACGCAGTATTTT
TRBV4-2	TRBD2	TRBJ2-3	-	CASSLRGGGTSADTQYF	TGTGCCAGCAGCCTAAGGGGTGGCGGGACTAGTGCAGATACGCAGTATTTT
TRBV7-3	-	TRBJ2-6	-	CASSNPSGANVLTF	TGTGCCAGCAGCAACCCATCCGGGGCCAACGTCCTGACTTTC
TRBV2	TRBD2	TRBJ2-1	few	CASSENSGGANEQFF	TGTGCCAGCAGTGAGAATAGCGGGGGGGCTAATGAGCAGTTCTTC
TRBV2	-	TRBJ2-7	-	CASSEVSSRLGQYF	TGTGCCAGCAGTGAGGTCAGCTCCCGGTTGGGGCAGTACTTC
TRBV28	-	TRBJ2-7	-	CASSWPAGHPYEQYF	TGTGCCAGCAGTTGGCCTGCGGGACACCCCTACGAGCAGTACTTC
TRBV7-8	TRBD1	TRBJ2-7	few	CASSLLGRGNEQYF	TGTGCCAGCAGCTTACTGGGCAGGGGGAACGAGCAGTACTTC